This T cell receptor (beta chain) appears in the sequencing data of a study of blood T cell repertoires in COVID-19. Enrollment of patients from Seattle took place during active infection, with longitudinal follow-up. In the original processing: Quantification of nucleated cells was approximated via reference gene primer amplification. Produced via immunoSEQ multiplex PCR; TCRdb's table is partial and in-frame only. D and trimming were read from the DNA, whereas the V and J calls and clone size are those reported in that table. The table shows roughly 350,000 clones, with about 88% occurring only once. V was clipped by 3 bases and J by 5 bases; unmatched bases: 11. The length of the CDR3 is 18 residues. The germline CDR1 and CDR2 sequences are SGHTA and FQGNSA.

The source is a woman in her 70s with COVID-19, enrolled during active disease. The chain recombines TRBV7-2 with TRBJ2-1; 12 bases match TRBD2. The sample consisted of peripheral blood. DNA of the CDR3: TGTGCCAGCAGCTTCAGTCCTCCTAGCGGGGGGGCAGACAATGAGCAGTTCTTC. This translates into CASSFSPPSGGADNEQFF.